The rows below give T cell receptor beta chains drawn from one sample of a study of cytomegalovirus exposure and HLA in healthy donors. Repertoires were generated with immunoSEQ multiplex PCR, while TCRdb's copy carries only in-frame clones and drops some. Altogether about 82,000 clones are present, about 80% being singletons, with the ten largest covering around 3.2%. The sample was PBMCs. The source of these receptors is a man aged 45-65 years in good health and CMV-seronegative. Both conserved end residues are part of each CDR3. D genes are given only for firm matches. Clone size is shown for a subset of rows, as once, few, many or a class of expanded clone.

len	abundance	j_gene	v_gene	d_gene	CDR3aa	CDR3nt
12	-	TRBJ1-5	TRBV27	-	CASSSQNQPQHF	TGTGCCAGCAGTTCTCAGAATCAGCCCCAGCATTTT
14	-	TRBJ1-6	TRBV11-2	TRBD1	CASRGDRGNSPLHF	TGTGCCAGCCGGGGGGACAGGGGGAATTCACCCCTCCACTTT
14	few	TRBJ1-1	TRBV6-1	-	CASRWTSRDTEAFF	TGTGCCAGCCGCTGGACTAGCCGGGACACCGAAGCTTTCTTT
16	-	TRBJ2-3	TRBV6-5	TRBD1	CASSYTSRTGGDTQYF	TGTGCCAGCAGTTACACATCTCGGACAGGGGGAGATACGCAGTATTTT
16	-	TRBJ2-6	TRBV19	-	CATGLAASSGANVLTF	TGTGCCACAGGACTGGCAGCCAGCTCTGGGGCCAACGTCCTGACTTTC
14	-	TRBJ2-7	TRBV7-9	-	CASSFGGTGREQYF	TGTGCCAGCAGCTTTGGGGGGACGGGGAGGGAGCAGTACTTC
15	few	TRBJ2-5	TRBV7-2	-	CASSLVGADQETQYF	TGTGCCAGCAGCTTGGTGGGGGCGGACCAAGAGACCCAGTACTTC
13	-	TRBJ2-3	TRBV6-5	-	CASRPGHGDTQYF	TGTGCCAGTAGGCCAGGGCACGGGGATACGCAGTATTTT
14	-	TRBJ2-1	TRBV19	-	CASLMQGTDNEQFF	TGTGCCAGCCTAATGCAGGGGACCGACAATGAGCAGTTCTTC
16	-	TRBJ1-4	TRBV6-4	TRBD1	CASSGQGGRTNEKLFF	TGTGCCAGCAGCGGACAGGGGGGGCGAACTAATGAAAAACTGTTTTTT
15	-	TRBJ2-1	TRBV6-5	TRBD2	CASSYFSGSLGEQFF	TGTGCCAGCAGTTACTTTAGCGGGTCCTTGGGGGAGCAGTTCTTC
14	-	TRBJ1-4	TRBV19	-	CASSMRRQEEKLFF	TGTGCCAGTAGTATGAGGAGACAGGAGGAAAAACTGTTTTTT
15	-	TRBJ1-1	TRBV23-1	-	CASSHGPGGCTEAFF	TGCGCCAGCAGTCATGGACCCGGAGGGTGTACTGAAGCTTTCTTT
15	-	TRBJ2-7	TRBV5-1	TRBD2	CASSLSGGVNYEQYF	TGCGCCAGCAGCCTTAGCGGGGGAGTTAACTACGAGCAGTACTTC
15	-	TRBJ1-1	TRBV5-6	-	CASSYSDRFNTEAFF	TGCGCCAGCAGTTACAGTGACAGGTTTAACACTGAAGCTTTCTTT
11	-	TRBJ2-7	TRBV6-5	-	CASSTHYEQYF	TGTGCCAGCAGCACCCATTACGAGCAGTACTTC
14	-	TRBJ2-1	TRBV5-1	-	CASSGGGPGNEQFF	TGCGCCAGCAGTGGGGGGGGGCCGGGCAATGAGCAGTTCTTC
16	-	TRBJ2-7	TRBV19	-	CASSLGGQKRTYEQYF	TGTGCCAGTAGTCTGGGCGGACAGAAGAGAACCTACGAGCAGTACTTC
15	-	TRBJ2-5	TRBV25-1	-	CASSELGSGQETQYF	TGTGCCAGCAGTGAACTGGGGAGCGGGCAAGAGACCCAGTACTTC
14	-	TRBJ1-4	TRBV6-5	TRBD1	CASSDRGLNEKLFF	TGTGCCAGCAGTGACAGGGGATTAAATGAAAAACTGTTTTTT
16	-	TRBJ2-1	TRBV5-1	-	CASSLNWVARPNGQFF	TGCGCCAGCAGCCTAAACTGGGTAGCGCGGCCCAATGGGCAGTTCTTC
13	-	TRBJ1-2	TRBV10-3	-	CAISQDSLYGYTF	TGTGCCATCAGTCAGGACAGCCTCTATGGCTACACCTTC
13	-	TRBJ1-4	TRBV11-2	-	CASSLQRLEKLFF	TGTGCCAGCAGCCTTCAGCGATTGGAAAAACTGTTTTTT
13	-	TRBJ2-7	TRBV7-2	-	CASARAGHDEQYF	TGTGCCAGCGCAAGAGCGGGTCATGACGAGCAGTACTTC
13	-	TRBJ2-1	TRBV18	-	CASSPRPTNEQFF	TGTGCCAGCTCACCACGGCCAACGAATGAGCAGTTCTTC
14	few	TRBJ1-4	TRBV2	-	CASSFSGQTEKLFF	TGTGCCAGCAGTTTTTCAGGGCAGACTGAAAAACTGTTTTTT
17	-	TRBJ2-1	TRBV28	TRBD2	CASSRGLADSYYNEQFF	TGTGCCAGCAGTAGGGGACTAGCGGACAGCTACTACAATGAGCAGTTCTTC